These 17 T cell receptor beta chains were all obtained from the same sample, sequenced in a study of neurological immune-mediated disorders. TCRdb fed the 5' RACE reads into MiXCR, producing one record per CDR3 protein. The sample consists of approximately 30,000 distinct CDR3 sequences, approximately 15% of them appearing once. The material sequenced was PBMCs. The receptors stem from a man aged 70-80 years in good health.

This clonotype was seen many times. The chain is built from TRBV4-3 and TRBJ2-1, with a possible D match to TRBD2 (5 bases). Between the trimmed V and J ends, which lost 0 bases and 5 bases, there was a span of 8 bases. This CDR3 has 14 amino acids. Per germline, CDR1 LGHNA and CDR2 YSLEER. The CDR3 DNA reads TGCGCCAGCAGCCAAGATTCGGGAAACAATGAGCAGTTCTTC. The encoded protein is CASSQDSGNNEQFF.

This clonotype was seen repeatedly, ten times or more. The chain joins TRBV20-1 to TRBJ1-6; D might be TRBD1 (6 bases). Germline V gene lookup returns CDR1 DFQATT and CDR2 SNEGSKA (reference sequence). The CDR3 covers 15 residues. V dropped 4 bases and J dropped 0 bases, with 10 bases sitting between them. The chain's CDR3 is CSAKDRSSYNSPLHF. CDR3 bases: TGCAGTGCTAAAGACAGGAGCTCCTATAATTCACCCCTCCACTTT.

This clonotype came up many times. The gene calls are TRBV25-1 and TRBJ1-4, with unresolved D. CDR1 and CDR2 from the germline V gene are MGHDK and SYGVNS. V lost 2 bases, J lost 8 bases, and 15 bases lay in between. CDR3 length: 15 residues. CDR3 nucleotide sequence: TGTGCCAGCAGTGAACCGTTTGGCCTGGGGGAAAAACTGTTTTTT. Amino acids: CASSEPFGLGEKLFF.

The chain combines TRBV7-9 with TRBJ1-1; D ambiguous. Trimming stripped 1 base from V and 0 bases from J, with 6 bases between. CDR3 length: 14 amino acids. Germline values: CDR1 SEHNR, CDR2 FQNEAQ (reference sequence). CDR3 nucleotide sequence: TGTGCCAGCAGCTTAGGAGGGATGAACACTGAAGCTTTCTTT. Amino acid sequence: CASSLGGMNTEAFF.

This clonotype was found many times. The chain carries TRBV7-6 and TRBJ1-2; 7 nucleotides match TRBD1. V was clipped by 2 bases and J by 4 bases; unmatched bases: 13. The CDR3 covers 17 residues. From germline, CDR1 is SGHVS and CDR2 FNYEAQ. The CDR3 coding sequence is TGTGCCAGCAGCTTAAGGGGGCCTGGGGGATTTCCCTATGGCTACACCTTC. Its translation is CASSLRGPGGFPYGYTF.

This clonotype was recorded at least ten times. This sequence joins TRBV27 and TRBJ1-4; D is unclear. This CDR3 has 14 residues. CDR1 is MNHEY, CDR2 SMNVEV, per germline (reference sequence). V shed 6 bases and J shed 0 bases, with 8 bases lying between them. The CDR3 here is CASSRRSTNEKLFF. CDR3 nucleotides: TGTGCCAGCAGCCGGAGATCAACTAATGAAAAACTGTTTTTT.

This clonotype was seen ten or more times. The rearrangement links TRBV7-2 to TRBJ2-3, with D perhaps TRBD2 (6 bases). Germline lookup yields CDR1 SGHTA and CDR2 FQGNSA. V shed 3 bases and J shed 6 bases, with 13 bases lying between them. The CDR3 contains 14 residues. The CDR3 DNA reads TGTGCCAGCAGCTTGGGGGGTGGTTTTGATACGCAGTATTTT. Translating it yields CASSLGGGFDTQYF.

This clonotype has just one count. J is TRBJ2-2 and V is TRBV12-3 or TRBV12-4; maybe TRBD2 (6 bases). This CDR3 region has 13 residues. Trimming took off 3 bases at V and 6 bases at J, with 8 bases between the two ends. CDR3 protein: CASSFSGSGELFF. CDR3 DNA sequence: TGTGCCAGCAGTTTCAGCGGGTCCGGGGAGCTGTTTTTT.

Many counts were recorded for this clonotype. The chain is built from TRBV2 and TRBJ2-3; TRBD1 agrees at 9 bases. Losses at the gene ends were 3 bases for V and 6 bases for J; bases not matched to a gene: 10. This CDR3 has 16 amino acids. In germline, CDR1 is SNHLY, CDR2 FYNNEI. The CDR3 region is CASSEDSGTGRDTQYF. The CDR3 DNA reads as TGTGCCAGCAGTGAGGACTCCGGGACAGGGAGGGATACGCAGTATTTT.

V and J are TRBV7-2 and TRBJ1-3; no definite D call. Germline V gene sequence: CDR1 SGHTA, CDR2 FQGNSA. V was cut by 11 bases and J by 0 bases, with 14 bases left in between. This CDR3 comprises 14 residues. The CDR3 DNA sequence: TGTGCCTGCCCCTCGGGGAACTCTGGAAACACCATATATTTT. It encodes CACPSGNSGNTIYF.

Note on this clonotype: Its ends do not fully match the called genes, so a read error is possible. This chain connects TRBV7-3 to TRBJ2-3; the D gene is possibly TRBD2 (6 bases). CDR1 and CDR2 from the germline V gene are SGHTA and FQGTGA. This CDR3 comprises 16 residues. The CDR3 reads CDSSSGGPPDTDTQYF. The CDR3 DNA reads TGTGACAGCAGCTCCGGGGGACCGCCGGACACAGATACGCAGTATTTT.

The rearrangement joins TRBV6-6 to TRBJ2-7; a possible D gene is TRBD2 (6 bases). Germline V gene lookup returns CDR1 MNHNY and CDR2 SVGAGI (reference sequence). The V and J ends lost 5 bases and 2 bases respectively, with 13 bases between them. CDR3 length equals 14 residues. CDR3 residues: CASSVEGPTYEQYF. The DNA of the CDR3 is TGTGCCAGCAGTGTGGAGGGACCCACCTACGAGCAGTACTTC.

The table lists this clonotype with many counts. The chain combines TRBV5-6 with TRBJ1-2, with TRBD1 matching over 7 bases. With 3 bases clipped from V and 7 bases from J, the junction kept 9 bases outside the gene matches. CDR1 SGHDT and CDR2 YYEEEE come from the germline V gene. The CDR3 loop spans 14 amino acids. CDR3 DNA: TGTGCCAGCAGCTACCCCCTAGGACAGGCTGGCTACACCTTC. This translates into CASSYPLGQAGYTF.

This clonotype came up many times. In DNA, the CDR3 is TGTGCCAGCAGCTTGGAGCGGGGCGGGGGGGCCGTTGAGACCCAGTACTTC. Translation gives CASSLERGGGAVETQYF. The chain carries TRBV5-5 and TRBJ2-5, with 9 bases matching TRBD2. The CDR3 runs to 17 residues. The junction had 11 bases not matched to a gene; V was cut back by 0 bases and J by 5 bases. The germline gives CDR1 SGHKS, CDR2 YYEKEE (reference sequence). Drawing the rest from reference TRBV5-5 and TRBJ2-5, the complete variable domain is DAGVTQSPTHLIKTRGQQVTLRCSPISGHKSVSWYQQVLGQGPQFIFQYYEKEERGRGNFPDRFSARQFPNYSSELNVNALLLGDSALYLCASSLERGGGAVETQYFGPGTRLLVL.

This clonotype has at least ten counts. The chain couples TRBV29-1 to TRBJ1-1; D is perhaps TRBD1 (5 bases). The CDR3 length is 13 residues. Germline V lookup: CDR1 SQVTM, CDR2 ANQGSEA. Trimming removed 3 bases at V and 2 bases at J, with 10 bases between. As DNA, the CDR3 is TGCAGCGTTGAGAGGCAGGGAAACACTGAAGCTTTCTTT. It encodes CSVERQGNTEAFF.

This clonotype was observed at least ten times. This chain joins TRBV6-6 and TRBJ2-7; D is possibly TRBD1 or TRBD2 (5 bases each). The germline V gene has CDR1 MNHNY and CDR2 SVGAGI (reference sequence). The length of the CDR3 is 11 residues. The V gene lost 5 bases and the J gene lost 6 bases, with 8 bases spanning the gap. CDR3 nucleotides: TGTGCCAGCAGTCTGGGACCCGAGCAGTACTTC. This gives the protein CASSLGPEQYF.

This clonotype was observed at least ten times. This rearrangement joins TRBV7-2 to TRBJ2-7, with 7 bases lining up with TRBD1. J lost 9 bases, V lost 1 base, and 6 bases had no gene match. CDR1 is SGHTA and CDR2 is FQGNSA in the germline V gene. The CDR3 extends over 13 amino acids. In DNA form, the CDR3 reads TGTGCCAGCAGCTTAGACAGGGGCGATCTGCAGTACTTC. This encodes CASSLDRGDLQYF.